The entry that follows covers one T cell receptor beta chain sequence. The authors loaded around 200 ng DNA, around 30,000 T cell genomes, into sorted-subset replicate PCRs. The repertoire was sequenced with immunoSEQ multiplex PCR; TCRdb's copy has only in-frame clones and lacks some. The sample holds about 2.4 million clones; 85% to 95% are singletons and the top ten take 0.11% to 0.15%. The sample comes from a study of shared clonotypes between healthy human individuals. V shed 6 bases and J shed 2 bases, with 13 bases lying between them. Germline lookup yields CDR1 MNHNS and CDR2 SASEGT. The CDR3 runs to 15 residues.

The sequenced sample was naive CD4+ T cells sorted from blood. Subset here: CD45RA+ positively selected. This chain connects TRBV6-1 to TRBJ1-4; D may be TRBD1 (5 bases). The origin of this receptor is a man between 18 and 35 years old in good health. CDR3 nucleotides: TGTGCCAGCAGGGGGGGGTACTCCACTAATGAAAAACTGTTTTTT. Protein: CASRGGYSTNEKLFF.